The 22 T cell receptor beta chains below come from one sample, sequenced in a study of blood T cell repertoires in COVID-19. The method was immunoSEQ multiplex PCR; TCRdb's version includes in-frame clones alone and lacks a portion of them. The sample lists some 210,000 clones; around four fifths were seen once. The sequenced material came from peripheral blood. The receptors were gathered from a human donor in a cohort sampled during active COVID-19.

V gene TRBV5-1 combines with J gene TRBJ2-7; 7 bases align to TRBD2. Losses at the gene ends were 4 bases for V and 2 bases for J; bases not matched to a gene: 18. The CDR3 contains 18 residues. Germline V gives CDR1 SGHRS, CDR2 YFSETQ. The CDR3 DNA reads as TGCGCCAGCAGCCCCGGGGGGAATAGTGGGACGGGGGCCTACGAGCAGTACTTC. Amino acids: CASSPGGNSGTGAYEQYF.

As regards this clone: This specimen includes other DNA sequences encoding the same CDR3. The J gene is TRBJ1-2, the V gene TRBV24-1, with D hard to call. Germline CDR1 and CDR2: KGHDR and SFDVKD. V was shortened by 5 bases and J by 7 bases, with 7 bases between the two germline ends. The CDR3 is 11 residues long. CDR3 amino acids: CATSAGSGYTF. CDR3 nucleotides: TGTGCCACCAGTGCGGGTAGTGGCTACACCTTC.

A few counts support this clone. The rearrangement links TRBV7-8 to TRBJ1-5; perhaps TRBD1 as D (6 bases). Looked up from germline, CDR1 is SGHVS and CDR2 is FQNEAQ. Trimming removed 5 bases from V and 3 bases from J, with 20 bases in between. This CDR3 spans 17 amino acids. DNA of the CDR3: TGTGCCAGCAGCCCCTATTTGGGGGGGGCTGACAATCAGCCCCAGCATTTT. Translation gives CASSPYLGGADNQPQHF.

The chain joins TRBV7-6 to TRBJ2-1; 7 nucleotides line up with TRBD2. Germline V gene lookup returns CDR1 SGHVS and CDR2 FNYEAQ. The CDR3 is made up of 14 amino acids. V lost 2 bases and J lost 5; bases outside the gene matches: 3. The CDR3 coding sequence is TGTGCCAGCAGCTTAATCCTAGCGGACAATGAGCAGTTCTTC. This encodes CASSLILADNEQFF.

The chain couples TRBV11-2 to TRBJ1-1, with no clear D. This CDR3 is 14 amino acids long. The germline gives CDR1 SGHAT, CDR2 FQNNGV. V gave up 0 bases and J gave up 7 bases, with 12 bases separating them. The CDR3 bases are TGTGCCAGCAGCTTAGATACCGGCGGCTATGAAGCTTTCTTT. Translation gives CASSLDTGGYEAFF. Based on the CDR3 plus reference TRBV11-2 and TRBJ1-1, the full variable domain is EAGVAQSPRYKIIEKRQSVAFWCNPISGHATLYWYQQILGQGPKLLIQFQNNGVVDDSQLPKDRFSAERLKGVDSTLKIQPAKLEDSAVYLCASSLDTGGYEAFFGQGTRLTVV.

In its sample, this clone was seen a few times. The chain joins TRBV29-1 to TRBJ2-7; the D gene is possibly TRBD1 (6 bases). Trimming removed 7 bases at V and 6 bases at J, with 13 bases between. Per germline, CDR1 SQVTM and CDR2 ANQGSEA. This CDR3 spans 11 amino acids. As DNA, the CDR3 is TGCAGCGCCTCGGACAGTCGCGAGCAGTACTTC. It is translated as CSASDSREQYF.

The chain carries TRBV7-8 and TRBJ1-2; D possibly corresponds to TRBD1 (5 bases). The CDR3 is made up of 13 amino acids. V was shortened by 2 bases and J by 5 bases, with 9 bases between the two germline ends. CDR1 and CDR2 from the germline V gene are SGHVS and FQNEAQ. The CDR3 loop is CASSLTGAYGYTF. DNA for the CDR3: TGTGCCAGCAGCTTAACAGGAGCGTATGGCTACACCTTC.

This clone was picked up a small number of times. This chain connects TRBV11-2 to TRBJ1-2; D gene ambiguous. The CDR3 has 15 amino acids. Germline V lookup: CDR1 SGHAT, CDR2 FQNNGV. V dropped 0 bases and J dropped 2 bases, with 10 bases sitting between them. The CDR3, as DNA: TGTGCCAGCAGCTTAGATCAGGTCCCAAACTATGGCTACACCTTC. It encodes CASSLDQVPNYGYTF.

The chain links TRBV19 to TRBJ2-3; 10 bases fit TRBD1. Trimming removed 4 bases from V and 5 bases from J; junction bases left unmatched: 6. This CDR3 spans 15 amino acids. The germline V gene has CDR1 LNHDA and CDR2 SQIVND (reference sequence). CDR3 sequence reads: CASSTWTGGLDTQYF. As DNA, the CDR3 is TGTGCCAGTAGTACTTGGACAGGGGGACTAGATACGCAGTATTTT.

In nucleotides, the CDR3 is TGTGCCAGCAGCTTTCGGTCGGGAACAGGAAACACCATATATTTT. Its protein is CASSFRSGTGNTIYF. The gene calls are TRBV5-8 and TRBJ1-3; D is unresolved. This CDR3 comprises 15 residues. Germline V gene sequence: CDR1 SGHTS, CDR2 YDEGEE. Between the trimmed V and J ends, which lost 2 bases and 4 bases, there was a span of 13 bases. The full variable domain, rest sourced from reference TRBV5-8 and TRBJ1-3, is EAGVTQSPTHLIKTRGQQATLRCSPISGHTSVYWYQQALGLGLQFLLWYDEGEERNRGNFPPRFSGRQFPNYSSELNVNALELEDSALYLCASSFRSGTGNTIYFGEGSWLTVV.

The V call is TRBV21-1, the J call TRBJ1-6; TRBD1 is the table's D call and was not checked against the DNA. TRBV21-1 is described as a pseudogene. The CDR3 contains 15 residues. The CDR3 reads CASTRRDRGLSPLHF. In DNA, the CDR3 is TGTGCCAGCACCCGGCGAGACAGGGGGTTGTCACCCCTCCACTTT.

V is TRBV3-1 (or the pseudogene TRBV3-2) and J is TRBJ1-1, with D uncertain. V lost 3 bases and J 3 bases, leaving 11 bases between the germline ends. CDR3 length equals 14 residues. CDR1 and CDR2 from the germline V gene are LGHDT and YNNKEL (reference sequence). Written as DNA, the CDR3 is TGTGCCAGCAGCCAGAGAGAGTTTTACACTGAAGCTTTCTTT. Translated: CASSQREFYTEAFF.

V is TRBV28 and J is TRBJ2-2; tentative D call: TRBD1 (6 bases). V shed 0 bases and J shed 5 bases, with 13 bases lying between them. Germline CDR1 is MDHEN and CDR2 is SYDVKM. This CDR3 spans 16 amino acids. The CDR3 region is CASSLWAPRGTGELFF. As DNA, the CDR3 is TGTGCCAGCAGTTTATGGGCCCCCAGGGGTACCGGGGAGCTGTTTTTT. Filled out from reference TRBV28 and TRBJ2-2, the complete variable domain reads DVKVTQSSRYLVKRTGEKVFLECVQDMDHENMFWYRQDPGLGLRLIYFSYDVKMKEKGDIPEGYSVSREKKERFSLILESASTNQTSMYLCASSLWAPRGTGELFFGEGSRLTVL.

The V gene is TRBV5-1, the J gene TRBJ2-5; TRBD2 matches at 8 bases. V trimming: 2 bases; J trimming: 5 bases; junction bases outside the gene matches: 8. CDR1 SGHRS and CDR2 YFSETQ come from the germline V gene. This CDR3 region has 15 residues. The CDR3 DNA reads as TGCGCCAGCAGCTTAAGTAGCGGGACCGGTGAGACCCAGTACTTC. Amino acid sequence: CASSLSSGTGETQYF.

This clone has just one count. The CDR3 DNA reads as TGTGCCAGTAGTCCGGCAGCTTTAACGACAAACACCGGGGAGCTGTTTTTT. Translated: CASSPAALTTNTGELFF. V usage is TRBV19 and J usage is TRBJ2-2; no clear D. CDR1 is LNHDA, CDR2 SQIVND, per germline (reference sequence). The V and J ends lost 5 bases and 2 bases respectively, with 18 bases between them. This CDR3 has 17 residues.

The chain has TRBV7-9 and TRBJ1-2, with TRBD1 identical over 9 bases. The germline gives CDR1 SEHNR, CDR2 FQNEAQ (reference sequence). The V and J ends lost 5 bases and 8 bases, in that order; junction bases with no gene match: 9. The CDR3 extends over 14 amino acids. CDR3 DNA sequence: TGTGCCAGCAGCCCCGGACAGGGGTTAAGCGGCTACACCTTC. Translation: CASSPGQGLSGYTF.

About this clone: Other DNA sequences in this specimen translate into the identical CDR3. The chain couples TRBV6-5 to TRBJ1-2; tentative D call: TRBD1 (5 bases). CDR3 length equals 12 residues. Trimming removed 0 bases at V and 8 bases at J, with 7 bases between. Germline-derived CDR1 and CDR2 are MNHEY and SVGAGI. CDR3 in amino acids: CASSYSGVGYTF. As DNA, the CDR3 is TGTGCCAGCAGTTACTCAGGGGTCGGCTACACCTTC.

This clone ranks as medium-sized (0.01 to 0.1%). V usage is TRBV27 and J usage is TRBJ1-5; D is uncertain. The germline V gene has CDR1 MNHEY and CDR2 SMNVEV (reference sequence). Trimming took off 2 bases at V and 7 bases at J, with 12 bases between the two ends. CDR3 length: 14 amino acids. CDR3 region: CASSLRERGQPQHF. The CDR3 region has the DNA TGTGCCAGCAGTTTACGGGAGAGAGGACAGCCCCAGCATTTT.

The chain uses TRBV6-5 and TRBJ2-7; 10 bases match TRBD1. The ends lost 5 bases at V and 3 bases at J; junction bases unmatched: 4. Germline lookup yields CDR1 MNHEY and CDR2 SVGAGI. The CDR3 has 14 amino acids. CDR3 protein: CASSTDRGNYEQYV. The CDR3 DNA is TGTGCCAGCAGTACGGACAGGGGGAACTACGAGCAGTACGTC.

The V and J genes are TRBV20-1 and TRBJ2-2; D call uncertain. CDR3 length: 16 residues. The germline V gene encodes CDR1 DFQATT and CDR2 SNEGSKA (reference sequence). Trimming stripped 3 bases from V and 7 bases from J, with 21 bases between. CDR3 protein: CSASARPPSTGGELFF. The CDR3 nucleotides read TGCAGTGCTAGTGCACGACCCCCCAGTACGGGCGGGGAGCTGTTTTTT.

The chain links TRBV19 to TRBJ1-1, with 10 bases that match TRBD1. Germline V CDR1 and CDR2: LNHDA, SQIVND (reference sequence). The CDR3 has 16 amino acids. Losses at the gene ends were 3 bases for V and 6 bases for J; bases not matched to a gene: 10. The chain's CDR3 is CASSISGTGVAAEAFF. CDR3 DNA sequence: TGTGCCAGTAGTATTTCTGGGACAGGGGTGGCTGCTGAAGCTTTCTTT.

This clone was counted only a few times. The V and J genes are TRBV6-4 and TRBJ1-6; D perhaps matches TRBD1 (5 bases). The germline V gene has CDR1 MRHNA and CDR2 SNTAGT. The CDR3 sequence is 14 residues long. V gave up 3 bases and J gave up 9 bases, with 12 bases separating them. In DNA, the CDR3 is TGTGCCAGCAGTGAGTTTCAGGGTAGTTCACCCCTCCACTTT. Translated, it gives CASSEFQGSSPLHF.